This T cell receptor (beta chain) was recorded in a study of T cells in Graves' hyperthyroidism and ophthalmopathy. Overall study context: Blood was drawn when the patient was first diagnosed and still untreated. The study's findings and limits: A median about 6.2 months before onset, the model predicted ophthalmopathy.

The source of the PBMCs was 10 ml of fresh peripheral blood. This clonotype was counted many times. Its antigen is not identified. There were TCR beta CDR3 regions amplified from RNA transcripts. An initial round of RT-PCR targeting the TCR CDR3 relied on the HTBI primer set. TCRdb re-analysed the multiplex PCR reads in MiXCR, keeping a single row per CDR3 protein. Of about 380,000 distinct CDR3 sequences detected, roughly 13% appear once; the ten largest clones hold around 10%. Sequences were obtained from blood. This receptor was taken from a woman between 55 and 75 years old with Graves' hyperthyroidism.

The CDR3 DNA sequence: TGTGCCAGCAGCCACGACAGGGGAAGGCCCCAGCATTTT. Protein sequence: CASSHDRGRPQHF. This chain joins TRBV3-1 and TRBJ1-5, with 8 bases identical to TRBD1. Germline loops: CDR1 LGHDT, CDR2 YNNKEL (reference sequence). Trimming took 3 bases from V and 9 from J; bases not matched to a gene: 4. The CDR3 is 13 amino acids. Based on the CDR3 plus reference TRBV3-1 and TRBJ1-5, the full variable domain is DTAVSQTPKYLVTQMGNDKSIKCEQNLGHDTMYWYKQDSKKFLKIMFSYNNKELIINETVPNRFSPKSPDKAHLNLHINSLELGDSAVYFCASSHDRGRPQHFGDGTRLSIL.